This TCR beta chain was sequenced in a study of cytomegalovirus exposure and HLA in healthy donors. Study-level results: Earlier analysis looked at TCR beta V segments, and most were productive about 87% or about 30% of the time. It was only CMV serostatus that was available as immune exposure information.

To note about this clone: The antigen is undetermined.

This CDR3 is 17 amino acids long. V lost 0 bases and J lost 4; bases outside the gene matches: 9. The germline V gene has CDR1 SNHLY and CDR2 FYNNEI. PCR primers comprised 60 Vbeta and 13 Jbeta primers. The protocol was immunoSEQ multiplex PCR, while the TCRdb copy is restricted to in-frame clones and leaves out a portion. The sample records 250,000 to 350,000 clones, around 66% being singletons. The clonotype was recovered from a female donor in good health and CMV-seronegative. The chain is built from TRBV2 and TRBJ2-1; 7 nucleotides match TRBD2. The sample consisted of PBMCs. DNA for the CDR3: TGTGCCAGCAGTGAAGCGCGGGGGACCGAAACTTACAATGAGCAGTTCTTC. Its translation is CASSEARGTETYNEQFF.